A single sample is the source of the 26 T cell receptor beta chains below, sequenced in a study of shared clonotypes between healthy human individuals. The data were produced by immunoSEQ multiplex PCR, yet TCRdb's version contains in-frame clones alone and is incomplete. The profile shows hundreds of thousands of clones, roughly three quarters of them singletons. Sequencing was carried out using PBMCs. The source is a middle-aged woman in good health. Some clones in this sample may be carry-over from other donors' samples.

The genes are TRBV7-6 and TRBJ1-5; possibly TRBD1 for D (5 bases). Germline V gene data show CDR1 as SGHVS and CDR2 as FNYEAQ. The CDR3 runs 17 residues. Deletions cut 0 bases from V and 5 bases from J, with 17 bases between. CDR3: CASSLAPGAGTYQPQHF. The CDR3 DNA is TGTGCCAGCAGCTTAGCCCCTGGGGCAGGAACATATCAGCCCCAGCATTTT.

CDR3: CASSLAADPTNEKLFF. The CDR3 bases are TGCGCCAGCAGCTTGGCCGCAGACCCAACTAATGAAAAACTGTTTTTT. The J gene is TRBJ1-4, the V gene TRBV5-1; D uncertain. V lost 0 bases, J lost 0 bases, and 9 bases lay in between. CDR1 SGHRS and CDR2 YFSETQ come from the germline V gene. The CDR3 is 16 amino acids.

The genes are TRBV29-1 and TRBJ2-1; possibly TRBD1 for D (6 bases). V was trimmed by 2 bases and J by 10 bases, leaving 15 bases between them. Germline CDR1 SQVTM, CDR2 ANQGSEA. The CDR3 is made up of 13 amino acids. This CDR3 is CSVEIQGHTEQFF. The CDR3 coding sequence is TGCAGCGTTGAAATACAGGGACATACGGAGCAGTTCTTC.

The V gene is TRBV5-1, the J gene TRBJ2-5; D is perhaps TRBD2 (6 bases). V was trimmed by 4 bases and J by 5 bases, leaving 21 bases between them. Germline assignment: CDR1 SGHRS and CDR2 YFSETQ. CDR3 size: 16 residues. CDR3 nucleotides: TGCGCCAGCAGCATGACCGGGACTCCAAAGGGGGAGACCCAGTACTTC. Protein sequence: CASSMTGTPKGETQYF.

This chain links TRBV7-3 with TRBJ2-1; tentative D call: TRBD2 (6 bases). Trimming stripped 3 bases from V and 6 bases from J, with 9 bases between. Looked up from germline, CDR1 is SGHTA and CDR2 is FQGTGA. The CDR3 runs to 13 residues. For the CDR3, the DNA is TGTGCCAGCAGCTTTTCGGGGGTCAATGAGCAGTTCTTC. As protein: CASSFSGVNEQFF.

This clone was counted ten times or more. The chain joins TRBV15 to TRBJ1-4; a possible D gene is TRBD1 (6 bases). V was clipped by 0 bases and J by 8 bases, with 13 bases between them. There are 15 residues in the CDR3. Germline CDR1 and CDR2: LNHNV and YYDKDF (reference sequence). DNA of the CDR3: TGTGCCACCAGCAGAGATTGGGGGCGGGAGGAAAAACTGTTTTTT. Protein sequence: CATSRDWGREEKLFF.

The chain uses TRBV2 and TRBJ2-7; 8 bases match TRBD2. The germline CDR1 and CDR2 sequences are SNHLY and FYNNEI. There are 14 residues in the CDR3. The V and J ends lost 8 bases and 1 base, in that order; junction bases with no gene match: 7. The CDR3 is CASREGPQSYEQYF. The CDR3 DNA reads TGTGCCAGCCGGGAGGGCCCTCAGTCCTACGAGCAGTACTTC.

V gene TRBV7-9 combines with J gene TRBJ2-7; D might be TRBD1 or TRBD2, each matching 5 bases. Germline CDR1 is SEHNR and CDR2 is FQNEAQ (reference sequence). The CDR3 spans 18 residues. V shed 5 bases and J shed 0 bases, with 23 bases lying between them. This CDR3 is CASSQGPPGTSISYEQYF. CDR3 coding DNA: TGTGCCAGCAGCCAAGGTCCCCCCGGGACCTCGATCTCCTACGAGCAGTACTTC.

The chain couples TRBV7-3 to TRBJ2-1, with 9 positions matching TRBD2. The V gene end was trimmed by 1 base and the J gene end by 13 bases; junction bases not matched to a gene: 11. The CDR3 extends over 15 amino acids. CDR1 SGHTA and CDR2 FQGTGA come from the germline V gene. DNA of the CDR3: TGTGCCAGCAGCTTAATCGCCGGGACTAGCACGGATCAGTTCTTC. It translates to CASSLIAGTSTDQFF.

The chain recombines TRBV30 with TRBJ1-2; D is ambiguous. The CDR3 has 13 residues. Trimming shortened V by 0 bases and J by 4 bases, and 9 bases separated the two germline ends. CDR1 and CDR2 from the germline V gene are GTSNPN and SVGIG (reference sequence). The CDR3: CAWSVQLLYGYTF. The DNA for the CDR3 is TGTGCCTGGAGTGTACAGCTCCTCTATGGCTACACCTTC.

The rearrangement joins TRBV9 to TRBJ1-1; 8 nucleotides match TRBD1. V was pared by 4 bases and J by 0 bases, with 8 bases of the junction left unmatched. The germline gives CDR1 SGDLS, CDR2 YYNGEE. The CDR3 consists of 16 residues. As DNA, the CDR3 is TGTGCCAGCAGCCCCCAGGGGGCCGCTATGAACACTGAAGCTTTCTTT. Protein product: CASSPQGAAMNTEAFF.

The rearrangement joins TRBV7-8 to TRBJ1-1; D may be TRBD1 (5 bases). Germline V gene lookup returns CDR1 SGHVS and CDR2 FQNEAQ. V dropped 5 bases and J dropped 7 bases, with 14 bases sitting between them. The CDR3 totals 13 residues. CDR3 loop: CASSDRQGLEAFF. For the CDR3, the DNA is TGTGCCAGCAGCGACCGCCAGGGCCTTGAAGCTTTCTTT.

The rearrangement links TRBV5-1 to TRBJ1-3; D is perhaps TRBD1 (5 bases). The CDR3 sequence is 14 residues long. The V gene lost 4 bases and the J gene lost 2 bases, with 10 bases spanning the gap. Germline-derived CDR1 and CDR2 are SGHRS and YFSETQ. The CDR3 coding sequence is TGCGCCAGCAGCCCCGGACATCCTGGAAACACCATATATTTT. Translating it yields CASSPGHPGNTIYF.

The chain joins TRBV5-4 to TRBJ2-7, with D possibly matching TRBD2 (6 bases). V was shortened by 4 bases and J by 0 bases, with 17 bases between the two germline ends. This CDR3 is built from 16 residues. Germline V gives CDR1 SGHNT, CDR2 YYREEE (reference sequence). Written as DNA, the CDR3 is TGTGCCAGCAGCCAAAAGGCGGGGCTCCTCTCCTACGAGCAGTACTTC. Translating it yields CASSQKAGLLSYEQYF.

The chain carries TRBV19 and TRBJ2-1, with 10 bases aligning to TRBD1. Germline trimming cut 1 base from V and 9 bases from J; bases unmatched to any gene: 12. CDR3 length: 17 residues. Germline V gene data show CDR1 as LNHDA and CDR2 as SQIVND (reference sequence). The CDR3 loop reads CASSIGGDRGLWSEQFF. The DNA for the CDR3 is TGTGCCAGTAGTATAGGGGGGGACAGGGGACTATGGAGTGAGCAGTTCTTC.

This rearrangement joins TRBV30 to TRBJ1-1; 11 bases match TRBD1. This CDR3 has 14 residues. In germline, CDR1 is GTSNPN, CDR2 SVGIG (reference sequence). The trim removed 3 bases at V and 5 bases at J, leaving 5 bases unmatched. The CDR3 sequence: CAWSWGQGDTEAFF. In DNA form, the CDR3 reads TGTGCCTGGAGCTGGGGACAGGGGGATACTGAAGCTTTCTTT.

V is TRBV27 and J is TRBJ1-1; D is unresolved. CDR3 size: 11 residues. CDR1 is MNHEY and CDR2 is SMNVEV in the germline V gene (reference sequence). V was shortened by 6 bases and J by 0 bases, with 2 bases between the two germline ends. CDR3 protein: CASRLNTEAFF. As DNA, the CDR3 is TGTGCCAGCAGGTTGAACACTGAAGCTTTCTTT.

V is TRBV27 and J is TRBJ1-2; perhaps TRBD1 as D (5 bases). Germline values: CDR1 MNHEY, CDR2 SMNVEV (reference sequence). Trimming shortened V by 4 bases and J by 6 bases, and 18 bases separated the two germline ends. This CDR3 spans 15 amino acids. The DNA for the CDR3 is TGTGCCAGCAGTTCACGGTTGGGGGTAGAAAATGGCTACACCTTC. Translated: CASSSRLGVENGYTF.

The chain carries TRBV19 and TRBJ2-7; the D gene is possibly TRBD2 (5 bases). Trimming shortened V by 5 bases and J by 6 bases, and 14 bases separated the two germline ends. The CDR3 covers 13 residues. The germline V gene has CDR1 LNHDA and CDR2 SQIVND (reference sequence). The CDR3 loop is CASSFQLDGEQYF. CDR3 bases: TGTGCCAGTAGTTTCCAACTAGACGGCGAGCAGTACTTC. Drawing the rest from reference TRBV19 and TRBJ2-7, the complete variable domain is DGGITQSPKYLFRKEGQNVTLSCEQNLNHDAMYWYRQDPGQGLRLIYYSQIVNDFQKGDIAEGYSVSREKKESFPLTVTSAQKNPTAFYLCASSFQLDGEQYFGPGTRLTVT.

The CDR3 DNA reads as TGTGCCAGCAGTTACGGCGGGAGGGGCCTCTCCTACGAGCAGTACTTC. As protein: CASSYGGRGLSYEQYF. The chain recombines TRBV6-5 with TRBJ2-7, with 9 bases matching TRBD2. The CDR3 consists of 16 residues. J lost 0 bases, V lost 2 bases, and 5 bases had no gene match. CDR1 is MNHEY, CDR2 SVGAGI, per germline.

This clone has only one observation. Different DNA sequences within this sample yield the same CDR3. The V and J genes are TRBV11-2 and TRBJ2-2, with D possibly called TRBD1 or TRBD2 (5 bases each). With 5 bases removed from V and 1 base from J, the gap between germline ends came to 14 bases. This CDR3 has 16 residues. CDR1 is SGHAT and CDR2 is FQNNGV in the germline V gene. As DNA, the CDR3 is TGTGCCAGCAGCGTCACCGGGACGGGGAACACCGGGGAGCTGTTTTTT. Protein: CASSVTGTGNTGELFF.

The table lists this clone with a few counts. The chain recombines TRBV30 with TRBJ1-1; 11 positions match TRBD1. CDR1 and CDR2 (germline): GTSNPN, SVGIG (reference sequence). The CDR3 sequence is 15 residues long. Losses at the gene ends were 0 bases for V and 6 bases for J; bases not matched to a gene: 6. CDR3 protein: CAWSVPDRGRAEAFF. CDR3 in DNA: TGTGCCTGGAGTGTACCGGACAGGGGGCGGGCTGAAGCTTTCTTT.

The J gene is TRBJ2-7, the V gene TRBV2; 9 bases are a match to TRBD1. From germline, CDR1 is SNHLY and CDR2 FYNNEI. Trimming removed 3 bases from V and 3 bases from J; junction bases left unmatched: 3. The CDR3 contains 14 residues. The CDR3 region has the DNA TGTGCCAGCAGTGAGGAGACAGGGGGCTACGAGCAGTACTTC. Translation: CASSEETGGYEQYF. Full variable domain (rest looked up from reference TRBV2 and TRBJ2-7): EPEVTQTPSHQVTQMGQEVILRCVPISNHLYFYWYRQILGQKVEFLVSFYNNEISEKSEIFDDQFSVERPDGSNFTLKIRSTKLEDSAMYFCASSEETGGYEQYFGPGTRLTVT.

Points on this clone: Its ends do not fully match the called genes, so a read error is possible. The V gene is TRBV18, the J gene TRBJ2-1; TRBD2 matches at 7 bases. The CDR3 runs to 15 residues. CDR1 is KGHSH and CDR2 is LQKENI in the germline V gene. This CDR3 is CASSPGLVSHNEQFF. The CDR3 nucleotides read TGTGCCAGCTCTCCTGGACTAGTCTCCCACAATGAGCAGTTCTTC.

The table lists this clone with many counts. The genes are TRBV6-1 and TRBJ2-5; D not resolved. The J call may not be correct, given that the DNA end is closer to TRBJ2-7. Per germline, CDR1 MNHNS and CDR2 SASEGT. The CDR3 loop spans 12 amino acids. The CDR3 loop reads CASSDLPYEQYF. The CDR3 DNA sequence: TGTGCCAGCAGTGATTTGCCCTACGAGCAGTACTTC.

The rearrangement uses TRBV7-7 and TRBJ2-5; 9 bases align to TRBD1. The CDR3 contains 13 residues. In germline, CDR1 is SSHAT, CDR2 FNYEAQ (reference sequence). J gave up 4 bases and V 5 bases, and 2 bases lay outside the gene matches. DNA for the CDR3: TGTGCCAGCAGCCCGGACAGGGGAGAGACCCAGTACTTC. This encodes CASSPDRGETQYF. Based on the CDR3 plus reference TRBV7-7 and TRBJ2-5, the full variable domain is GAGVSQSPRYKVTKRGQDVTLRCDPISSHATLYWYQQALGQGPEFLTYFNYEAQPDKSGLPSDRFSAERPEGSISTLTIQRTEQRDSAMYRCASSPDRGETQYFGPGTRLLVL.